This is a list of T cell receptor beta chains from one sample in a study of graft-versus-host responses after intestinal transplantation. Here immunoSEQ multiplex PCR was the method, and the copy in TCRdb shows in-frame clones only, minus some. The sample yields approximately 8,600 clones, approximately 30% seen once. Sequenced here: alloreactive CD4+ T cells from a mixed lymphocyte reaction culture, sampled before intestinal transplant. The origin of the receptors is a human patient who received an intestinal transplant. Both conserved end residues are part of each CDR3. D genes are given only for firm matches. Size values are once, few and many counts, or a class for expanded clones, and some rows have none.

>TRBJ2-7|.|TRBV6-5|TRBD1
CASRGVGTGRNEQYF
TGTGCCAGCAGGGGAGTGGGGACAGGTAGAAACGAGCAGTACTTC
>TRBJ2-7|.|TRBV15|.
CATSRDRGIGEQYF
TGTGCCACCAGCAGAGATCGCGGGATTGGTGAGCAGTACTTC
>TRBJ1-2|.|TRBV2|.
CASNPGGAGYTF
TGTGCCAGCAACCCGGGGGGGGCTGGCTACACCTTC
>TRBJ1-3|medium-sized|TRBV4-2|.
CASSHSGRGGASGNTIYF
TGTGCCAGCAGCCATTCCGGGAGAGGGGGGGCCTCTGGAAACACCATATATTTT
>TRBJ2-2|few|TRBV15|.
CATRTVTGELFF
TGTGCCACCAGGACAGTTACCGGGGAGCTGTTTTTT
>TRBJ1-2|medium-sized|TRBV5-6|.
CASSPGRVAGYTF
TGTGCCAGCAGCCCCGGGAGGGTCGCTGGCTACACCTTC
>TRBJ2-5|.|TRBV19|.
CASSIVGGLETQYF
TGTGCCAGTAGTATAGTGGGAGGTCTTGAGACCCAGTACTTC
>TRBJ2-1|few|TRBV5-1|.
CASSPRDGGRDEQFF
TGCGCCAGCAGCCCCCGGGATGGAGGGCGAGATGAGCAGTTCTTC
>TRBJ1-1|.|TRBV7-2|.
CASSFFTEAFF
TGTGCCAGCAGCTTCTTCACTGAAGCTTTCTTT
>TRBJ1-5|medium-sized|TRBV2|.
CASSVGANQPQHF
TGTGCCAGCAGTGTTGGGGCCAATCAGCCCCAGCATTTT
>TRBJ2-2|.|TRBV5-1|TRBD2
CASSFSGSTGELFF
TGCGCCAGCAGCTTTAGCGGGAGCACCGGGGAGCTGTTTTTT
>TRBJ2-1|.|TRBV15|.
CATSRGLSRDYNEQFF
TGTGCCACCAGCAGAGGACTATCCCGGGATTACAATGAGCAGTTCTTC
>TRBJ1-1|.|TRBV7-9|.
CASSPGNYNTEAFF
TGTGCCAGCAGCCCCGGGAACTATAACACTGAAGCTTTCTTT
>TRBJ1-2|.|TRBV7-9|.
CASSQERNYGYTF
TGTGCCAGCAGCCAAGAACGGAACTATGGCTACACCTTC
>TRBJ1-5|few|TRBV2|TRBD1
CASSEKGARGNQPQHF
TGTGCCAGCAGTGAGAAGGGGGCGAGGGGCAATCAGCCCCAGCATTTT
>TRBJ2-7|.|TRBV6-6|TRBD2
CASRVGLAGQYEQYF
TGTGCCAGCAGGGTAGGACTAGCGGGACAGTACGAGCAGTACTTC
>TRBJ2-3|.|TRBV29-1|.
CSVDERAQYF
TGCAGCGTTGATGAAAGAGCGCAGTATTTT
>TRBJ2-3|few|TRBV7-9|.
CASSQGPTDTQYF
TGTGCCAGCAGCCAGGGTCCCACAGATACGCAGTATTTT
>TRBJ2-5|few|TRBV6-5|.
CASRAGPSWVTQYF
TGTGCCAGCAGGGCGGGACCGTCATGGGTGACCCAGTACTTC
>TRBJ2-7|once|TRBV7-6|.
CASSLGGSEYEQYF
TGTGCCAGCAGCTTAGGCGGGTCCGAATACGAGCAGTACTTC
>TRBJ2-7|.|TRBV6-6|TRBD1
CASRPATGGSYEQYF
TGTGCCAGCAGACCTGCCACAGGGGGGTCCTACGAGCAGTACTTC
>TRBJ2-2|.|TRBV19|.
CASSLPRDFTGELFF
TGTGCCAGTAGTCTCCCCCGGGACTTCACCGGGGAGCTGTTTTTT
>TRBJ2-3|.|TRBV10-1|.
CASSESGLTQYF
TGCGCCAGCAGTGAGTCTGGACTAACGCAGTATTTT
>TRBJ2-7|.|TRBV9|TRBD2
CASSEGLADPYEQYF
TGTGCCAGCAGCGAAGGACTAGCGGACCCATACGAGCAGTACTTC
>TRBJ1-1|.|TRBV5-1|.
CASRLGTMNTEAFF
TGCGCCAGCAGGCTCGGTACCATGAACACTGAAGCTTTCTTT
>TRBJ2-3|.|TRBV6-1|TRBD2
CASRVGGAGTDTQYF
TGTGCCAGCAGGGTCGGGGGAGCGGGGACAGATACGCAGTATTTT
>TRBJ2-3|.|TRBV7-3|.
CASSLSGTGTDTQYF
TGTGCCAGCAGCTTAAGCGGGACAGGCACAGATACGCAGTATTTT
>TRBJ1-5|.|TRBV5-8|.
CASSLGPGLGQPQHF
TGTGCCAGCAGCTTGGGTCCAGGGCTGGGCCAGCCCCAGCATTTT
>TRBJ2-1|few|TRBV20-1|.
CSASPNTEQFF
TGCAGTGCTAGCCCCAACACCGAGCAGTTCTTC
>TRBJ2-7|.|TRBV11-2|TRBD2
CASSSPSTSGLKEQYF
TGTGCCAGCAGCTCCCCTTCGACTAGCGGTTTGAAGGAGCAGTACTTC